This TCR beta chain was profiled in a study of blood T cells in healthy people across ages. This clonotype was seen repeatedly, ten times or more. The length of the CDR3 is 12 residues. Deletions cut 4 bases from V and 3 bases from J, with 7 bases between. Per the germline V gene, CDR1 is MGHRA and CDR2 is YSYEKL. A second PCR of about 7 to 12 cycles used a sample-barcoded 5' primer and a J-beta primer mix. Via MiXCR, TCRdb re-called the 5' RACE reads, giving one row per CDR3 protein. The data contain some 1.5 million distinct CDR3 sequences, 28% of them singletons. The sample taken for sequencing was blood. The sequence derives from a woman between 25 and 40 years old in good health. The chain employs TRBV4-1 and TRBJ2-7; no reliable D call. This CDR3 reads CASSPNYYEQYF. For the CDR3, the DNA is TGCGCCAGCAGCCCAAACTACTACGAGCAGTACTTC.